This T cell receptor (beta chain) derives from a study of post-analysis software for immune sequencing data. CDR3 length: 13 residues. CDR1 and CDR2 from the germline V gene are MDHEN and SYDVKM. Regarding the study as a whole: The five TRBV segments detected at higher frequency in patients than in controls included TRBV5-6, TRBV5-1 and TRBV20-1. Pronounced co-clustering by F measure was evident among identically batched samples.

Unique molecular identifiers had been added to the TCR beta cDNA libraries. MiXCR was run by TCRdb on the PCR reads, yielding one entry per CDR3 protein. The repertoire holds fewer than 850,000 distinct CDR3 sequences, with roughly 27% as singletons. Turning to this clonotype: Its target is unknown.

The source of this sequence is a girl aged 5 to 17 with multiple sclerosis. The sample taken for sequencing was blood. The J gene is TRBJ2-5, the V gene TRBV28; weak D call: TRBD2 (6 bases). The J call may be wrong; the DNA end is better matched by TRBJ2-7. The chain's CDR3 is CASSSRGTGEQYF. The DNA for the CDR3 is TGTGCCAGCAGCTCCCGGGGGACGGGCGAGCAGTACTTC.